A few counts support the clone carrying this T cell receptor (beta chain). What it binds is not known. These data belong to a study of PD-L1 blockade in urothelial cancer. Background on the study: Prior chemotherapy in patients spanned 0 to 3 regimens. Blood was analyzed 3 weeks (second dose) and 6 weeks after treatment start. Overall study results and limits: Durable-benefit patients showed greater tumor-associated blood clone expansion at 3 weeks.

J lost 4 bases, V lost 5 bases, and 7 bases had no gene match. The CDR3 consists of 14 residues. CDR1 and CDR2 from the germline V gene are PRHDT and FYEKMQ (reference sequence). This table comes from immunoSEQ multiplex PCR, and its TCRdb copy is limited to in-frame clones, with some not included. The repertoire includes 25,000 to 30,000 clones, about 90% of them detected once, and roughly 3.1% sits in the top ten. The patients had locally advanced or metastatic urothelial carcinoma. This sequence joins TRBV13 and TRBJ1-2; 7 positions agree with TRBD1. The TCR originated in a middle-aged man with urothelial cancer. The input for sequencing was PBMCs, taken around atezolizumab (anti-PD-L1) treatment. CDR3 sequence reads: CASSANRGAYGYTF. CDR3 DNA: TGTGCCAGCAGCGCTAACAGGGGTGCCTATGGCTACACCTTC.